Each of the 32 T cell receptor beta chains below was sequenced from the same sample in a study of cytotoxic CD8 clonotypes in ibrutinib-treated CLL. The repertoire was sequenced with immunoSEQ multiplex PCR; TCRdb's copy has only in-frame clones and lacks some. The repertoire consists of 150,000 to 200,000 clones, with 81% occurring once and the leading ten covering roughly 2%. The material was PBMCs, obtained after 12 months of ibrutinib treatment. The receptors were gathered from a human donor with chronic lymphocytic leukemia.

This clone was recorded once. The chain has TRBV5-1 and TRBJ2-7; D remains unclear. The V gene's germline CDR1 is SGHRS and CDR2 YFSETQ. Deletions cut 2 bases from V and 1 base from J, with 7 bases between. This CDR3 contains 13 residues. CDR3 nucleotides: TGCGCCAGCAGCTTAGGCTTTTCCTACGAGCAGTACTTC. Translation gives CASSLGFSYEQYF.

The J gene is TRBJ2-3, the V gene TRBV4-2; no reliable D call. The CDR3 covers 11 residues. Germline V gene lookup returns CDR1 LGHNA and CDR2 YNFKEQ. Deletions cut 1 base from V and 5 bases from J, with 1 base between. CDR3 coding DNA: TGTGCCAGCAGCCAAGGAGATACGCAGTATTTT. It specifies CASSQGDTQYF.

This clone was recorded a few times. The rearrangement uses TRBV11-2 and TRBJ1-5; D remains ambiguous. Germline V gene data show CDR1 as SGHAT and CDR2 as FQNNGV. This CDR3 has 14 amino acids. Trimming stripped 1 base from V and 0 bases from J, with 4 bases between. CDR3 DNA sequence: TGTGCCAGCAGCTTAGTTAATAGCAATCAGCCCCAGCATTTT. It encodes CASSLVNSNQPQHF.

The rearrangement joins TRBV5-6 to TRBJ1-5, with 7 bases aligning to TRBD1. J lost 3 bases, V lost 4 bases, and 13 bases had no gene match. This CDR3 comprises 17 residues. Germline-derived CDR1 and CDR2 are SGHDT and YYEEEE. The CDR3 sequence: CASSRSRTGKVNQPQHF. CDR3 DNA: TGTGCCAGCAGCAGGTCCCGGACAGGTAAAGTCAATCAGCCCCAGCATTTT.

The rearrangement links TRBV28 to TRBJ1-1; tentative D call: TRBD1 (5 bases). CDR3 length: 15 residues. Per the germline V gene, CDR1 is MDHEN and CDR2 is SYDVKM. V lost 6 bases and J 7 bases, leaving 21 bases between the germline ends. CDR3 amino acids: CASSSPRGTRLEAFF. The CDR3 DNA reads TGTGCCAGCAGCTCCCCCCGGGGCACTCGACTTGAAGCTTTCTTT.

The chain has TRBV7-8 and TRBJ1-3; TRBD1 agrees at 8 bases. Trimming cost V 7 bases and J 4 bases; bases outside gene matches: 6. The CDR3 is 14 residues long. Germline V gene sequence: CDR1 SGHVS, CDR2 FQNEAQ. The CDR3 protein is CASTLDRVGNTIYF. In nucleotides, the CDR3 is TGTGCCAGCACCCTGGACAGGGTAGGAAACACCATATATTTT.

V gene TRBV19 combines with J gene TRBJ2-3, with 8 nucleotides matching TRBD1. With V trimmed by 6 bases and J by 6 bases, 5 bases remained unmatched. This CDR3 comprises 13 residues. Germline-derived CDR1 and CDR2 are LNHDA and SQIVND (reference sequence). The CDR3 nucleotides read TGTGCCAGTAGAGGGCAGGGGGCTGATACGCAGTATTTT. Amino acids: CASRGQGADTQYF. The full variable domain, its missing parts supplied by reference TRBV19 and TRBJ2-3, is DGGITQSPKYLFRKEGQNVTLSCEQNLNHDAMYWYRQDPGQGLRLIYYSQIVNDFQKGDIAEGYSVSREKKESFPLTVTSAQKNPTAFYLCASRGQGADTQYFGPGTRLTVL.

The rearrangement uses TRBV29-1 and TRBJ2-3, with 7 bases lining up with TRBD1. This CDR3 spans 13 amino acids. V gave up 4 bases and J gave up 3 bases; unmatched junction bases: 4. CDR1 is SQVTM and CDR2 is ANQGSEA in the germline V gene. CDR3 in amino acids: CSVAGGVTDTQYF. The CDR3 DNA is TGCAGCGTTGCAGGGGGAGTGACAGATACGCAGTATTTT.

The J gene is TRBJ2-2, the V gene TRBV6-5; perhaps TRBD1 as D (5 bases). Trimming took 3 bases from V and 6 from J, leaving 14 bases between them. This CDR3 contains 15 residues. CDR1 and CDR2 from the germline V gene are MNHEY and SVGAGI. The CDR3 nucleotides are TGTGCCAGCAGTTATGTCAGGGCCACCGCCGGGGAGCTGTTTTTT. Residues: CASSYVRATAGELFF.

The genes are TRBV27 and TRBJ2-1; D could derive from TRBD1 or TRBD2 (5 bases each). CDR1 is MNHEY and CDR2 is SMNVEV in the germline V gene (reference sequence). V was shortened by 5 bases and J by 6 bases, with 20 bases between the two germline ends. The CDR3 consists of 16 residues. The CDR3 DNA reads TGTGCCAGCAGTCCTTCCGGGACCCGCGGTCGCAATGAGCAGTTCTTC. Its translation is CASSPSGTRGRNEQFF.

The rearrangement links TRBV19 to TRBJ1-1, with D unresolved. The V gene's germline CDR1 is LNHDA and CDR2 SQIVND (reference sequence). V dropped 7 bases and J dropped 1 base, with 10 bases sitting between them. The CDR3 is 13 residues long. The CDR3 reads CASTNRWNTEAFF. CDR3 in DNA: TGTGCCAGTACTAATCGGTGGAACACTGAAGCTTTCTTT.

The rearrangement joins TRBV7-8 to TRBJ2-7; D might be TRBD2 (6 bases). The V gene lost 5 bases and the J gene lost 1 base, with 18 bases spanning the gap. This CDR3 spans 16 amino acids. From germline, CDR1 is SGHVS and CDR2 FQNEAQ. CDR3 residues: CASSLWGGDLSYEQYF. CDR3 in DNA: TGTGCCAGCAGCCTCTGGGGTGGGGACTTGTCCTACGAGCAGTACTTC.

The V call is TRBV9, the J call TRBJ1-3; D is possibly TRBD1 (5 bases). Germline assignment: CDR1 SGDLS and CDR2 YYNGEE. V was pared by 0 bases and J by 2 bases, with 12 bases between. The CDR3 extends over 16 amino acids. The CDR3 here is CASSVGAGPPGNTIYF. Here the CDR3 DNA reads TGTGCCAGCAGCGTAGGAGCAGGGCCGCCTGGAAACACCATATATTTT.

This chain joins TRBV6-6 and TRBJ1-3; D is unresolved. V dropped 0 bases and J dropped 0 bases, with 9 bases sitting between them. The CDR3 consists of 16 residues. Germline-derived CDR1 and CDR2 are MNHNY and SVGAGI (reference sequence). This chain's CDR3 is CASSYSPPSSGNTIYF. CDR3 nucleotide sequence: TGTGCCAGCAGTTACTCTCCGCCAAGCTCTGGAAACACCATATATTTT.

This clone showed up just once. The chain couples TRBV10-2 to TRBJ2-1; 10 bases align to TRBD2. With 6 bases clipped from V and 7 bases from J, the junction kept 9 bases outside the gene matches. The CDR3 sequence is 15 residues long. CDR1 WSHSY and CDR2 SAAADI come from the germline V gene. The CDR3 bases are TGCGCCAGCAGGGCTAGCGGGAGTCTTACGAATGAGCAGTTCTTC. It specifies CASRASGSLTNEQFF.

This chain uses TRBV15 with TRBJ2-7; the match to TRBD1 covers 7 bases. The CDR3 is made up of 15 amino acids. The germline gives CDR1 LNHNV, CDR2 YYDKDF (reference sequence). J was trimmed by 7 bases and V by 6 bases; bases with no gene match: 15. The CDR3 region has the DNA TGTGCCACCAGACGGACGGGCAACAGGGGATGGGAGCAGTACTTC. This encodes CATRRTGNRGWEQYF.

The table lists this clone with a count of one. The V and J genes are TRBV4-3 and TRBJ2-7; the match to TRBD1 covers 10 bases. This CDR3 region has 15 residues. Germline lookup yields CDR1 LGHNA and CDR2 YSLEER. J lost 3 bases, V lost 3 bases, and 5 bases had no gene match. CDR3 loop: CASSQAGTGDYEQYF. The CDR3, as DNA: TGCGCCAGCAGCCAGGCCGGGACAGGGGACTACGAGCAGTACTTC.

The rearrangement links TRBV6-5 to TRBJ1-4; 7 bases agree with TRBD1. In germline, CDR1 is MNHEY, CDR2 SVGAGI. The CDR3 is 14 residues long. Germline trimming cut 6 bases from V and 8 bases from J; bases unmatched to any gene: 9. In DNA, the CDR3 is TGTGCCAGCAGATTGGACAGGTTAGAAGAAAAACTGTTTTTT. Protein: CASRLDRLEEKLFF.

Remarks on this clone: The same CDR3 also results from other DNA sequences found in this sample. V and J are TRBV18 and TRBJ1-1; TRBD1 matches at 7 bases. CDR3 length: 12 amino acids. Trimming took 3 bases from V and 8 from J; bases not matched to a gene: 3. Germline V gene sequence: CDR1 KGHSH, CDR2 LQKENI. The CDR3 sequence: CASSPGTVEAFF. Written as DNA, the CDR3 is TGTGCCAGCTCACCTGGGACAGTCGAAGCTTTCTTT.

The chain uses TRBV7-8 and TRBJ2-5, with D unclear. This CDR3 is 15 amino acids long. V was shortened by 1 base and J by 3 bases, with 12 bases between the two germline ends. Germline-derived CDR1 and CDR2 are SGHVS and FQNEAQ. The CDR3 loop is CASSLVLLIKETQYF. For the CDR3, the DNA is TGTGCCAGCAGCTTAGTACTGCTGATTAAAGAGACCCAGTACTTC.

The V and J genes are TRBV6-6 and TRBJ2-2, with D possibly being TRBD1 (5 bases). CDR3 length equals 15 residues. Germline-derived CDR1 and CDR2 are MNHNY and SVGAGI (reference sequence). The V end was cut by 8 bases, the J end by 0 bases, with 13 bases between. The CDR3 region is CASDPTESNTGELFF. In DNA, the CDR3 is TGTGCCAGCGACCCGACAGAATCGAACACCGGGGAGCTGTTTTTT.

This clone was found a few times. Here the CDR3 DNA reads TGTGCCAGCTCACCGGGGCAGGGGGCAAATCAGCCCCAGCATTTT. Amino acids: CASSPGQGANQPQHF. The chain uses TRBV18 and TRBJ1-5, with 8 positions matching TRBD1. The ends lost 3 bases at V and 4 bases at J; junction bases unmatched: 5. Looked up from germline, CDR1 is KGHSH and CDR2 is LQKENI. The CDR3 runs 15 residues.

The chain is built from TRBV5-1 and TRBJ1-4; D gene ambiguous. Germline V gene sequence: CDR1 SGHRS, CDR2 YFSETQ. CDR3 size: 15 residues. V lost 5 bases, J lost 4 bases, and 15 bases lay in between. The CDR3 DNA is TGCGCCAGCAGGGCGGGTCTCTCGTATAATGAAAAACTGTTTTTT. This gives the protein CASRAGLSYNEKLFF. The variable domain in full, with the rest retrieved from reference TRBV5-1 and TRBJ1-4, is KAGVTQTPRYLIKTRGQQVTLSCSPISGHRSVSWYQQTPGQGLQFLFEYFSETQRNKGNFPGRFSGRQFSNSRSEMNVSTLELGDSALYLCASRAGLSYNEKLFFGSGTQLSVL.

The V and J genes are TRBV19 and TRBJ2-3; no clear D. V shed 3 bases and J shed 7 bases, with 14 bases lying between them. The CDR3 consists of 14 residues. From germline, CDR1 is LNHDA and CDR2 SQIVND (reference sequence). CDR3 DNA sequence: TGTGCCAGTAGTATGGTACCCGCCATCCATACGCAGTATTTT. Its protein product is CASSMVPAIHTQYF.

This rearrangement joins TRBV6-5 to TRBJ2-5, with D perhaps assigned TRBD1 or TRBD2 (5 bases each). The CDR3 is 14 amino acids. Germline V gene data show CDR1 as MNHEY and CDR2 as SVGAGI. Trimming removed 5 bases at V and 7 bases at J, with 17 bases between. The CDR3 loop is CASSPGDVRGTQYF. DNA for the CDR3: TGTGCCAGCAGTCCTGGGGACGTTCGGGGGACCCAGTACTTC.

This chain connects TRBV7-3 to TRBJ2-5; 8 bases map to TRBD2. V trimming: 6 bases; J trimming: 2 bases; junction bases outside the gene matches: 5. Germline-derived CDR1 and CDR2 are SGHTA and FQGTGA. This CDR3 comprises 14 residues. CDR3 in amino acids: CASRRGTRQETQYF. For the CDR3, the DNA is TGTGCCAGCAGACGCGGGACTAGGCAAGAGACCCAGTACTTC. Using reference TRBV7-3 and TRBJ2-5 for the parts outside the CDR3, the full variable domain is GAGVSQTPSNKVTEKGKYVELRCDPISGHTALYWYRQSLGQGPEFLIYFQGTGAADDSGLPNDRFFAVRPEGSVSTLKIQRTERGDSAVYLCASRRGTRQETQYFGPGTRLLVL.

The chain couples TRBV6-5 to TRBJ2-1; 10 bases are shared with TRBD2. The length of the CDR3 is 14 residues. With 9 bases clipped from V and 5 bases from J, the junction kept 7 bases outside the gene matches. Germline V CDR1 and CDR2: MNHEY, SVGAGI. This CDR3 is CASCGTSENNEQFF. In nucleotides, the CDR3 is TGTGCCAGTTGCGGGACTAGCGAGAACAATGAGCAGTTCTTC.

This chain links TRBV6-5 with TRBJ2-5; no definite D call. CDR3 length equals 15 residues. Between the trimmed V and J ends, which lost 7 bases and 4 bases, there was a span of 19 bases. The germline V gene has CDR1 MNHEY and CDR2 SVGAGI. CDR3 in DNA: TGTGCCAGCACCCACTCGCCCGGCCGTGCAGAGACCCAGTACTTC. As protein: CASTHSPGRAETQYF.

In this sample, this clone turned up once. V usage is TRBV7-2 and J usage is TRBJ2-1; 11 nucleotides align to TRBD2. The ends lost 1 base at V and 8 bases at J; junction bases unmatched: 13. The CDR3 runs 18 residues. Germline-derived CDR1 and CDR2 are SGHTA and FQGNSA. CDR3 sequence reads: CASSLEFGSGGAGHEQFF. The CDR3 region has the DNA TGTGCCAGCAGCTTAGAGTTTGGTAGCGGGGGGGCAGGTCATGAGCAGTTCTTC. The complete variable domain, with remaining parts taken from reference TRBV7-2 and TRBJ2-1, reads GAGVSQSPSNKVTEKGKDVELRCDPISGHTALYWYRQSLGQGLEFLIYFQGNSAPDKSGLPSDRFSAERTGGSVSTLTIQRTQQEDSAVYLCASSLEFGSGGAGHEQFFGPGTRLTVL.

This rearrangement joins TRBV7-2 to TRBJ2-5, with TRBD1 identical over 9 bases. The germline V gene encodes CDR1 SGHTA and CDR2 FQGNSA. With 5 bases clipped from V and 3 bases from J, the junction kept 10 bases outside the gene matches. The CDR3 has 16 amino acids. The chain's CDR3 is CASSRQRRQGEETQYF. In DNA, the CDR3 is TGTGCCAGCAGCCGACAAAGACGACAGGGGGAAGAGACCCAGTACTTC.

A single count supports this clone. The chain has TRBV5-5 and TRBJ2-5; tentatively, D is TRBD1 (5 bases). The germline gives CDR1 SGHKS, CDR2 YYEKEE (reference sequence). CDR3 length: 14 amino acids. V lost 1 base and J lost 5, with 12 bases in between. The CDR3 reads CASSLLGRAETQYF. The CDR3 region has the DNA TGTGCCAGCAGCTTGCTCGGCAGGGCCGAGACCCAGTACTTC.

This rearrangement joins TRBV5-4 to TRBJ2-3; 7 positions match TRBD2. Germline-derived CDR1 and CDR2 are SGHNT and YYREEE (reference sequence). This CDR3 has 16 amino acids. V was pared by 3 bases and J by 2 bases, with 9 bases of the junction left unmatched. The CDR3 reads CASSSNRDYPTDTQYF. For the CDR3, the DNA is TGTGCCAGCAGCTCCAACCGGGACTACCCCACAGATACGCAGTATTTT.